This T cell receptor (beta chain) emerged from a study of blood T cell repertoires in COVID-19. The protocol was immunoSEQ multiplex PCR, while the TCRdb copy is restricted to in-frame clones and leaves out a portion. The repertoire includes tens of thousands of clones, 65% to 90% of them detected once, and roughly 1.2% sits in the top ten. The source is a man aged 40-49 years with acute or convalescent COVID-19. The sample comprised peripheral blood.

The chain's CDR3 is CASSSRPGQGREQYF. The CDR3 region has the DNA TGTGCCAGCAGCTCCCGACCGGGACAGGGTCGCGAGCAGTACTTC. The chain combines TRBV13 with TRBJ2-7, with 9 bases aligning to TRBD1. V was clipped by 4 bases and J by 6 bases; unmatched bases: 10. This CDR3 is built from 15 residues. Germline lookup yields CDR1 PRHDT and CDR2 FYEKMQ (reference sequence).